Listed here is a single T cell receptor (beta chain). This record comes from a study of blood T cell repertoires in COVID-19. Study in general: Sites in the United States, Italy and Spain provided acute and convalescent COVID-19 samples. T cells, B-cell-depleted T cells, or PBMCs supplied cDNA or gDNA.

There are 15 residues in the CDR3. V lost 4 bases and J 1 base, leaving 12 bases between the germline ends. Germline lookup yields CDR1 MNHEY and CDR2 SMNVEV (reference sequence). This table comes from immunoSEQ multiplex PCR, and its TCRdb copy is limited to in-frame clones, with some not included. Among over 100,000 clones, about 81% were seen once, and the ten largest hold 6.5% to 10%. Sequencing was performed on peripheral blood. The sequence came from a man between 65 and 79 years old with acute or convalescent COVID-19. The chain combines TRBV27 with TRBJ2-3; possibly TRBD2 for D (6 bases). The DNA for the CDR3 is TGTGCCAGCAGTTCGCCCTGGGGGGGCACAGATACGCAGTATTTT. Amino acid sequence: CASSSPWGGTDTQYF.